This T cell receptor (beta chain) was captured by sequencing in a study of cytomegalovirus exposure and HLA in healthy donors. It was with 60 Vbeta and 13 Jbeta primers that the PCR ran. Clones were read by immunoSEQ multiplex PCR, and TCRdb kept only the in-frame ones, dropping some. The sample gives about 260,000 clones, more than 55% of which show up once; 2% to 2.5% is in the top ten. The V and J ends lost 5 bases and 5 bases respectively, with 12 bases between them. This CDR3 region has 13 residues. CDR1 and CDR2 from the germline V gene are SGHVS and FNYEAQ. The V call is TRBV7-6, the J call TRBJ1-1, with a possible D match to TRBD1 (5 bases). The sequencing sample was made of PBMCs. The origin of this receptor is a female donor in good health and CMV-seronegative. CDR3 nucleotides: TGTGCCAGCAGCCAGGGTTCAGGGACTGAAGCTTTCTTT. Translating it yields CASSQGSGTEAFF.